Reported below is one T cell receptor beta chain. The antigen remains undetermined. Runs used v3.0 of the immunoSEQ assay and were done at survey level. Sequencing efforts were directed toward about 35,000-55,000 T-cell genomes per sample. Repertoires were generated with immunoSEQ multiplex PCR, while TCRdb's copy carries only in-frame clones and drops some. Altogether 26,000 or so clones are present, about 77% being singletons, with the ten largest covering roughly 9.3%. This specimen comes from a study of long-term antiretroviral therapy in people with HIV. Before they underwent DNA extraction, samples held roughly 0.95-11 million cryopreserved PBMC. The CDR3 contains 13 residues. V gave up 5 bases and J gave up 4 bases; unmatched junction bases: 3. CDR1 is SQVTM and CDR2 is ANQGSEA in the germline V gene. General study points: Controls showed broader CDR3 length ranges than did the HIV repertoires.

This receptor was taken from a man aged 18 to 30 with HIV. The chain is built from TRBV29-1 and TRBJ2-2; TRBD2 matches 8 bases. Sequenced here: unsorted PBMCs, sampled 1.5 years before starting antiretroviral therapy. CDR3 region: CSVRGGTTGELFF. Written as DNA, the CDR3 is TGCAGCGTTCGGGGGGGGACCACCGGGGAGCTGTTTTTT.